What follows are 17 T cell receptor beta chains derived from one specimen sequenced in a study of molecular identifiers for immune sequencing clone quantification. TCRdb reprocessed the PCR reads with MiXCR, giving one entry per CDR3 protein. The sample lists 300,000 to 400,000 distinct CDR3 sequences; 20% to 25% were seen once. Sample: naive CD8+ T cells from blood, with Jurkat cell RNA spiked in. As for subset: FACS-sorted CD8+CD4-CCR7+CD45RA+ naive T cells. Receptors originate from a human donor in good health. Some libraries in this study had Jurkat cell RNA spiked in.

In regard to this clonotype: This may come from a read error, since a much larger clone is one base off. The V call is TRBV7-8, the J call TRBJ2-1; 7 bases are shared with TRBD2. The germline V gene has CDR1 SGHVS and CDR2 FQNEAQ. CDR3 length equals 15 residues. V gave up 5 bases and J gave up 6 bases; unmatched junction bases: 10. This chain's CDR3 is CASSPGGSFFNEQFF. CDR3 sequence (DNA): TGTGCCAGCAGCCCAGGCGGGAGCTTTTTCAATGAGCAGTTCTTC.

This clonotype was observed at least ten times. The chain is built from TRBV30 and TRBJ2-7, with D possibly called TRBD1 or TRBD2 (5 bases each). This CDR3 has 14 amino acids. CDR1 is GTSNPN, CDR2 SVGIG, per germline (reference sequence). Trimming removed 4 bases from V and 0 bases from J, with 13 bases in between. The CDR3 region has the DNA TGTGCCTGGACCCCCCGGGGCCTCTCCTACGAGCAGTACTTC. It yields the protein CAWTPRGLSYEQYF.

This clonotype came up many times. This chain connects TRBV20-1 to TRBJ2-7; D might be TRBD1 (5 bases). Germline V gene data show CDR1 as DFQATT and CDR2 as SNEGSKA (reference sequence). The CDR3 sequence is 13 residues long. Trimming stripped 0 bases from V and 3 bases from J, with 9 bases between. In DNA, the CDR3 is TGCAGTGCTAGAGATCAGGGCCTCTACGAGCAGTACTTC. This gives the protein CSARDQGLYEQYF.

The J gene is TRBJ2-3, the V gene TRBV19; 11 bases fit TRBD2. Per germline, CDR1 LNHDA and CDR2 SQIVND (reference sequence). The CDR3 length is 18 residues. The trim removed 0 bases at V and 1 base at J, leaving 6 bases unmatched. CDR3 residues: CASSIDHLAGGRTDTQYF. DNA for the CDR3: TGTGCCAGTAGTATAGATCACCTAGCGGGGGGCCGCACAGATACGCAGTATTTT.

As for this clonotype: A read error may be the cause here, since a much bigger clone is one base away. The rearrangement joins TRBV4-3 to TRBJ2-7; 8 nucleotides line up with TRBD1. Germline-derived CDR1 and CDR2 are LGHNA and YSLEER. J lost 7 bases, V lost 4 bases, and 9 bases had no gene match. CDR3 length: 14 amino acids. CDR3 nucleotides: TGCGCCAGCAGCCGATGGACAGGGTCGGGAGAGCAGTACTTC. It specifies CASSRWTGSGEQYF.

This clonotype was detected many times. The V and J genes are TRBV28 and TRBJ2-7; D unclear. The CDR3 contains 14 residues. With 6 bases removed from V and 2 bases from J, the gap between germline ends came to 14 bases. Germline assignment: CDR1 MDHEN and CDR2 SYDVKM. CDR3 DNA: TGTGCCAGCAGCGATCCCACCCCCACCTACGAGCAGTACTTC. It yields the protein CASSDPTPTYEQYF.

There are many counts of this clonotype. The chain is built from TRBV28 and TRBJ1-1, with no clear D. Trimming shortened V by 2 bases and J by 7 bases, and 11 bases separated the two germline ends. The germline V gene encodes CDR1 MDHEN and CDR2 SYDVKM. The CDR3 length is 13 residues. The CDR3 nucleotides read TGTGCCAGCAGTTTACGAACCGGGGTTGAAGCTTTCTTT. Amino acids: CASSLRTGVEAFF. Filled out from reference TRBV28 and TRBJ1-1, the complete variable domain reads DVKVTQSSRYLVKRTGEKVFLECVQDMDHENMFWYRQDPGLGLRLIYFSYDVKMKEKGDIPEGYSVSREKKERFSLILESASTNQTSMYLCASSLRTGVEAFFGQGTRLTVV.

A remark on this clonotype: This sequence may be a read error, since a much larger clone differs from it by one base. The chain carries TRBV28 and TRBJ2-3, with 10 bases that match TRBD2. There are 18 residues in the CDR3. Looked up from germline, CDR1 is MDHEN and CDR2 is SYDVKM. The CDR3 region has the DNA TGTGCCAGCGGTTTGAGGGGAGCGGGAGGGTACGGCACAGATACGCAGTATTTT. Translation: CASGLRGAGGYGTDTQYF.

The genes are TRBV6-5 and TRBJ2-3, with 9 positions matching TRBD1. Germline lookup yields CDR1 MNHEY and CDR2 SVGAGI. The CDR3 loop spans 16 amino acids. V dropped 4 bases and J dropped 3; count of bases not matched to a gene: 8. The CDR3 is CASSLQGASGTDTQYF. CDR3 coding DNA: TGTGCCAGCAGTTTACAGGGGGCGTCGGGAACAGATACGCAGTATTTT.

In DNA form, the CDR3 reads TGTGCCAGCAGTTTGACCTCAGCGGGAGTCTCAGATACGCAGTATTTT. Protein: CASSLTSAGVSDTQYF. This sequence joins TRBV28 and TRBJ2-3, with 8 bases fitting TRBD2. After removal of 3 bases from V and 4 bases from J, the junction contained 9 bases not matched to a gene. CDR3 length: 16 residues. Germline V gene sequence: CDR1 MDHEN, CDR2 SYDVKM.

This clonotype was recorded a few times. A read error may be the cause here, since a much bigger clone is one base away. CDR3 loop: CASGTGVRGLDTQYF. CDR3 DNA sequence: TGTGCCAGCGGTACTGGGGTCAGGGGGCTAGATACGCAGTATTTT. The chain has TRBV6-5 and TRBJ2-3; 8 nucleotides align to TRBD1. V gave up 8 bases and J gave up 5 bases; unmatched junction bases: 12. This CDR3 is 15 amino acids long. Per germline, CDR1 MNHEY and CDR2 SVGAGI.

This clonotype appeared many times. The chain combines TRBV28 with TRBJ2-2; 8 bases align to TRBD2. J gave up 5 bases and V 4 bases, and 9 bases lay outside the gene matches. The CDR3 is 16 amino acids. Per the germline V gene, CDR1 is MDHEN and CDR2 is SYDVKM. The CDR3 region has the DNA TGTGCCAGCAGTTCGGACGGGAGGGCCGGAACCGGGGAGCTGTTTTTT. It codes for CASSSDGRAGTGELFF.

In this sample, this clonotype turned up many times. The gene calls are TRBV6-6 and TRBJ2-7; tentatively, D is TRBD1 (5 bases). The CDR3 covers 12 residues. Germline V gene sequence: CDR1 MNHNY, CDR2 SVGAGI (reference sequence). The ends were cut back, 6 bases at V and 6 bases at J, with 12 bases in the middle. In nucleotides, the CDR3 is TGTGCCAGCAGCCTGACAGCCTTCGAGCAGTACTTC. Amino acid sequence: CASSLTAFEQYF.

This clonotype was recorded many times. The CDR3 region has the DNA TGTGCCAGCAGCTTATTATCCGTGCAGGGACAAGAGACCCAGTACTTC. This gives the protein CASSLLSVQGQETQYF. This chain connects TRBV7-9 to TRBJ2-5; perhaps TRBD1 as D (5 bases). Trimming pared 2 bases from V and 2 bases from J, leaving 15 bases between. The germline gives CDR1 SEHNR, CDR2 FQNEAQ (reference sequence). This CDR3 comprises 16 residues.

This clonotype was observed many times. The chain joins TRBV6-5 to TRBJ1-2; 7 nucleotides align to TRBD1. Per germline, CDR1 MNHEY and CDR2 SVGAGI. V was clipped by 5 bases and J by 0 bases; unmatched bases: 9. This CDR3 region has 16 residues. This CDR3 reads CASSPATGTANYGYTF. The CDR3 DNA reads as TGTGCCAGCAGTCCCGCGACCGGGACAGCTAACTATGGCTACACCTTC.

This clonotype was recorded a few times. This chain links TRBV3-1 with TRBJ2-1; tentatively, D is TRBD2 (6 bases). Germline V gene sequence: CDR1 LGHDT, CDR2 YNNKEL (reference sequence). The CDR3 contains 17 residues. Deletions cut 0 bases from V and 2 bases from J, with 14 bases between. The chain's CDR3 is CASSQEGGGGAYNEQFF. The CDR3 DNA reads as TGTGCCAGCAGCCAAGAAGGTGGCGGAGGGGCCTACAATGAGCAGTTCTTC.

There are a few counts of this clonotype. The DNA of the CDR3 is TGCAGTGCTAGAGGCGGACTAGCGGGGGGGCCGGGTGGGTTAGATACGCAGTATTTT. Translation: CSARGGLAGGPGGLDTQYF. The chain links TRBV20-1 to TRBJ2-3; 15 positions agree with TRBD2. The germline V gene has CDR1 DFQATT and CDR2 SNEGSKA (reference sequence). The CDR3 length is 19 residues. With V trimmed by 1 base and J by 5 bases, 13 bases remained unmatched.